The entry that follows covers one T cell receptor beta chain sequence. Its antigen is still unknown. This sample stems from a study of OX40 agonist ivuxolimab in advanced cancers. Background on the study: The study gave patients intravenous ivuxolimab at 0.01 to 10 mg/kg every 2 weeks.

Patients had blood sampled at baseline and again on cycle 4 day 1 and cycle 7 day 1. Whole-study results and caveats: CD8+ T cells averaged more expanded clones than CD4+.

Profiling relied on immunoSEQ multiplex PCR, and the TCRdb table lists in-frame clones only, not all of them. The sample comprises around 53,000 clones, around 85% of which are singletons, and roughly 20% rests with the top ten. Trimming shortened V by 6 bases and J by 1 base, and 7 bases separated the two germline ends. CDR1 is MDHEN and CDR2 is SYDVKM in the germline V gene. The CDR3 is 12 residues long. The TCR comes from an adult with an advanced solid tumor such as melanoma, head and neck, liver or kidney cancer. The rearrangement joins TRBV28 to TRBJ2-7, with D hard to call. Sequenced material: CD4+ or CD8+ T cells sorted from blood, taken in a trial of the OX40 agonist ivuxolimab. The CDR3 sequence: CASSDFSYEQYF. For the CDR3, the DNA is TGTGCCAGCAGCGACTTTTCCTACGAGCAGTACTTC.